The clone carrying this T cell receptor (beta chain) was counted a single time. Roughly 2 micrograms of genomic DNA came from cryopreserved PBMCs for TCR beta libraries. The sample belongs to a study of cytotoxic CD8 clonotypes in ibrutinib-treated CLL. Overall study context: The patients comprised some 10 relapsed/refractory and approximately 16 treatment-naive cases, roughly 18 IGHV unmutated.

Germline CDR1 and CDR2: SGHTA and FQGTGA. The trim removed 4 bases at V and 1 base at J, leaving 3 bases unmatched. The CDR3 has 15 residues. The intended depth for sequencing was 1 in 200,000 to 1 in 1 million T cells. TCRdb keeps only in-frame clones here, not all; method: immunoSEQ multiplex PCR. The sample includes some 150,000 clones, roughly 77% of them seen just once. This TCR derives from a human donor with chronic lymphocytic leukemia. The chain carries TRBV7-3 and TRBJ1-1, with TRBD1 matching over 10 bases. The material was PBMCs, obtained after 12 months of ibrutinib treatment. The CDR3 nucleotides are TGTGCCAGCAGCTCCCGACAGGGGGCGAACACTGAAGCTTTCTTT. Translation gives CASSSRQGANTEAFF. The full variable domain, with the rest looked up from reference TRBV7-3 and TRBJ1-1, is GAGVSQTPSNKVTEKGKYVELRCDPISGHTALYWYRQSLGQGPEFLIYFQGTGAADDSGLPNDRFFAVRPEGSVSTLKIQRTERGDSAVYLCASSSRQGANTEAFFGQGTRLTVV.